Below are 5 T cell receptor beta chains sequenced from a single sample in a study of shared clonotypes between healthy human individuals. Here immunoSEQ multiplex PCR was the method, and the copy in TCRdb shows in-frame clones only, minus some. Of hundreds of thousands of clones listed, 85% to 95% are singletons. Only CD45RO-negative cells positively selected for CCR7 counted as naive CD8 cells, so terminally differentiated effector memory CD45RA+ cells were excluded. Sequenced material: naive CD8+ T cells sorted from blood. These receptors all come from a woman aged 25 to 45 in good health.

This sequence joins TRBV2 and TRBJ2-1; 7 bases map to TRBD2. This CDR3 is built from 14 residues. V gave up 8 bases and J gave up 2 bases; unmatched junction bases: 6. Germline values: CDR1 SNHLY, CDR2 FYNNEI. The CDR3 coding sequence is TGTGCCAGCTCTGGACTAGACCCCTACAATGAGCAGTTCTTC. This gives the protein CASSGLDPYNEQFF.

J is TRBJ1-3 and V is TRBV7-2; D not certain. This CDR3 comprises 17 residues. Germline V gene lookup returns CDR1 SGHTA and CDR2 FQGNSA. Between the trimmed V and J ends, which lost 2 bases and 0 bases, there was a span of 14 bases. In nucleotides, the CDR3 is TGTGCCAGCAGCTTAACTCTTGGACGGGTCTCTGGAAACACCATATATTTT. It encodes CASSLTLGRVSGNTIYF.

The chain uses TRBV29-1 and TRBJ2-2; D gene uncertain. V was pared by 4 bases and J by 3 bases, with 6 bases between. Germline V gene sequence: CDR1 SQVTM, CDR2 ANQGSEA. The length of the CDR3 is 12 residues. DNA of the CDR3: TGCAGCGTTGTCGGTTACACCGGGGAGCTGTTTTTT. It encodes CSVVGYTGELFF.

This clone was found once. This chain connects TRBV5-6 to TRBJ1-2; D unclear. CDR1 is SGHDT, CDR2 YYEEEE, per germline. V was cut by 1 base and J by 0 bases, with 7 bases left in between. CDR3 length: 14 residues. DNA of the CDR3: TGTGCCAGCAGCTTGATAGGGTCTAACTATGGCTACACCTTC. It specifies CASSLIGSNYGYTF.

The chain combines TRBV7-9 with TRBJ2-7; D is possibly TRBD2 (6 bases). CDR3 length: 15 amino acids. V shed 0 bases and J shed 3 bases, with 12 bases lying between them. Germline loops: CDR1 SEHNR, CDR2 FQNEAQ (reference sequence). The CDR3 DNA reads as TGTGCCAGCAGCTTAGCAGGAGGGAGCCTCTACGAGCAGTACTTC. Amino acids: CASSLAGGSLYEQYF.